The entry that follows covers one TCR beta chain sequence. The antigen remains undetermined. The PCR contained 60 Vbeta and 13 Jbeta primers. TCRdb keeps only in-frame clones here, not all; method: immunoSEQ multiplex PCR. The sample contains about 130,000 clones, 84% of which appear only once. Germline V gene lookup returns CDR1 SGHDT and CDR2 YYEEEE. V dropped 0 bases and J dropped 6 bases, with 10 bases sitting between them. This CDR3 spans 13 amino acids. This sample is part of a study of cytomegalovirus exposure and HLA in healthy donors. Background on the study: T cells numbering approximately 170 million yielded roughly 120 million unique TCR beta sequences in an earlier analysis. Membership in the Caucasian-associated ancestry cluster was found for around 81% of fewer than 450 genotyped donors. General observations from the study: It was 150 or so TCR beta chains that were listed as cytomegalovirus-associated.

This sequence originates from a man between 50 and 59 years old in good health and CMV-seronegative. The rearrangement uses TRBV5-6 and TRBJ2-7; maybe TRBD1 (6 bases). Specimen: PBMCs. CDR3 sequence reads: CASSLAGVVEQYF. Here the CDR3 DNA reads TGTGCCAGCAGCTTGGCAGGGGTGGTCGAGCAGTACTTC.